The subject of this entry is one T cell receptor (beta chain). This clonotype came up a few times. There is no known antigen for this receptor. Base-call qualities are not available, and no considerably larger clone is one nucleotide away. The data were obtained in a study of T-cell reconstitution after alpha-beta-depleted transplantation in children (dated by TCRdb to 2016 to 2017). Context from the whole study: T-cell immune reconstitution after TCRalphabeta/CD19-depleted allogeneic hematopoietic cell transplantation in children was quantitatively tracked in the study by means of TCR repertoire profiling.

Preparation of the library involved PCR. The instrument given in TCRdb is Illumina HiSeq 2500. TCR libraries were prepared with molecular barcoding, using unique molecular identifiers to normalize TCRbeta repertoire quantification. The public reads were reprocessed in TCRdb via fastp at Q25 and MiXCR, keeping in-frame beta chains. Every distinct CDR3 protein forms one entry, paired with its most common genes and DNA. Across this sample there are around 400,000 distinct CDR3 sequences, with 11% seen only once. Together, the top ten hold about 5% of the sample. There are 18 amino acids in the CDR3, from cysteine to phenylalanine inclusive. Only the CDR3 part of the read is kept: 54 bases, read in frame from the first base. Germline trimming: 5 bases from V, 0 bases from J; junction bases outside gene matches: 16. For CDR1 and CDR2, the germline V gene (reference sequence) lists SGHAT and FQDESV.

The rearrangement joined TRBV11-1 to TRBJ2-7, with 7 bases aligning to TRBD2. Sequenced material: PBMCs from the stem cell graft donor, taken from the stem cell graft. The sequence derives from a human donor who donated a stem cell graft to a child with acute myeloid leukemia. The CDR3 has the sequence CASSRSGTTGALSYEQYF. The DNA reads TGTGCCAGCAGCAGATCCGGGACTACTGGGGCGCTCTCCTACGAGCAGTACTTC.